The sequence of this TCR delta chain was determined in a study of Vγ9Vδ2 T cells in congenital toxoplasmosis (dated by TCRdb to about 2021). Study-level background: To diagnose congenital toxoplasmosis, IgG, IgM and IgA serology, Western blot and an in-house interferon-gamma release assay were used. At 2 months, TCR sequencing included about 5 infected and approximately eleven uninfected infants, while at 1 year the sequenced group was 3 infected and 4 uninfected infants. The study compared gamma and delta chain CDR3 repertoires of sorted blood gammadelta T cells between congenitally T. gondii-infected and uninfected infants. Sequencing of the repertoires was done on samples from infants at two time points: 2 months after birth and 1 year of age. Overall study outcomes, separate from this receptor: At 1 year of age, repertoire differences between infected and uninfected infants were less clear than at 2 months. Both infected and uninfected infants showed high prevalence of a public TRGV9 clonotype. Two months was the earliest age with enough suitable sample material for TCR repertoire analysis, so newborn repertoires were not sequenced. At 2 months, infected infants appeared to have fewer N additions in TRGV9 and TRDV2 CDR3s than uninfected infants, particularly in TRDV2-TRDJ1 sequences. Germline-encoded fetal-type TRDV2 CDR3 sequences seemed more prevalent in infected than uninfected 2-month-old infants, suggesting an in utero expansion footprint.

CDR1 is given as GEAIGNYY and CDR2 as EKD, both from the germline V gene. The CDR3, from cysteine to phenylalanine, totals 15 residues. Only CDR3 DNA is held: 45 bases, read in frame from base 1. V ends up 2 bases short and J 4 bases short, with an unmatched junction base count of 5. cDNA was made by template-switch reverse transcription with TRGC- and TRDC-specific primers in one tube, using SuperScript II. The TRGC primer was designed for binding to both the TRGC1 and TRGC2 constant genes. Amplification of TRG and TRD was done with the KAPA Real-Time Library Amplification Kit, and AMPure XP beads were used for purification between steps. Index PCR with the Nextera XT Index Kit was used to add Illumina sequencing adapters. TRG and TRD amplicons were sequenced on an Illumina MiSeq with the V2 300 kit, giving 150 bp paired-end reads. Per the original workflow: Before any further analysis, FastQC version 0.11.8 was used to assess read quality. Reads were aligned to GenBank TRG or TRD reference genes, and CDR3 sequences were built with MiXCR version 3.0.3. MiXCR defaults were kept, except that TRDD gene segments were assembled using 3 rather than 5 consecutive nucleotides. N additions, CDR3 length, J segment length and clonotype sharing between samples were calculated with VDJtools version 1.2.1. CDR3 sequences that were out of frame or contained stop codons were left out of the analysis. Infant repertoires were assessed for overlap with previously published fetal, cord blood and adult blood Vgamma9Vdelta2 repertoires. TCRdb reprocessed the public reads with the caller CATT; rows with the same DNA were merged afterwards. These V and J calls derive from TCRdb rather than the authors' analysis. The sample profile shows hundreds of delta-chain clones; 50% of them were found once. Roughly 31% of the sample goes to the ten largest clones.

A word on this clone: It lacks a known antigen. The record has no base qualities; no much larger clone is one base away.

The same treatment, consisting of spiramycin and/or pyrimethamine plus sulfadiazine plus folinic acid, was given to the mothers of both infected and uninfected infants. Every infant, whether infected or uninfected, was delivered at term after more than 37 weeks of gestation. About 1 mL of blood was processed into PBMCs by Lymphoprep gradient centrifugation, after which the PBMCs were cryopreserved in liquid nitrogen and shipped to Belgium. After thawing, PBMCs were labeled with Zombie NIR viability dye and stained with CD3, TCR gammadelta, Vgamma9 and Vdelta2 antibodies. Sorting of CD3+ TCRgammadelta+ T cells was performed on a FACSAria III, reaching a mean purity of roughly 98%. For each sample, RNA was extracted from some 10,000 sorted gammadelta T cells with the RNeasy Micro Kit. Infants were born to mothers enrolled with primary T. gondii infection during pregnancy. Peripheral blood was collected from the infants at an outpatient microbiology and virology center in Pavia, Italy.

This sequence originates from a child younger than 10 born to a mother with Toxoplasma gondii infection during pregnancy, either congenitally infected or uninfected (not recorded which). Recombination connected TRDV2 to TRDJ1, and 11 junctional nucleotides match TRDD3. The J gene is absent in TCRdb and was assigned here via DNA matching to germline. The sample taken for sequencing was gamma-delta T cells from blood. The sequenced DNA is TGTGCCTGTGACAAGGTCACTGGGGGATACGATAAACTCATCTTT. The translation is CACDKVTGGYDKLIF.